The subject of this entry is one TCR beta chain. Trimming removed 3 bases from V and 8 bases from J, with 10 bases in between. This CDR3 comprises 12 residues. This specimen belongs to a study of blood T cell repertoires in COVID-19. Study in general: The cDNA or gDNA used as material had been derived from T cells, B-cell-depleted T cells, or PBMCs.

As originally analysed: It was from reference gene primer amplification that nucleated cell counts were estimated. Only in-frame clones appear in the TCRdb table, and some are missing; sequencing was by immunoSEQ multiplex PCR. V, J and clone size are taken as reported in that table, and D and trimming were inferred from the DNA itself. The sample lists 300,000 to 400,000 clones, roughly 86% occurring once. The sample was peripheral blood. This chain uses TRBV12-3 or TRBV12-4 with TRBJ2-5, with D possibly TRBD1 on 5 matching bases. The clonotype originates from a young man with COVID-19, enrolled during active disease. The CDR3 sequence is CASSFGRGTQYF. DNA for the CDR3: TGTGCCAGCAGTTTCGGTAGGGGAACCCAGTACTTC.